This record covers a single T cell receptor beta chain. Antigen unknown. Germline V gene sequence: CDR1 SGHDT, CDR2 YYEEEE. The CDR3 is 15 amino acids. V shed 4 bases and J 7 bases; nucleotides not matched to a gene: 13. The PCR was carried out with 60 Vbeta primers and 13 Jbeta primers. Libraries were prepared by immunoSEQ multiplex PCR; TCRdb keeps only in-frame clonotypes and omits some of them. Among 140,000 to 150,000 clones listed, roughly 70% were seen once. The data are from a study of cytomegalovirus exposure and HLA in healthy donors. Study context: A previous analysis identified around 120 million unique TCR beta sequences derived from some 170 million T cells. Of approximately 400 genotyped donors, roughly 86% clustered with self-reported Caucasian donors. Whole-study findings and limits: Later on, a genetic analysis was performed. It linked a missense variant in DCLRE1C with V- and J-gene trimming of TCR beta. Sequencing probably produced one cluster of sequence variants that were highly shared.

The chain joins TRBV5-6 to TRBJ1-2; 7 bases are a match to TRBD1. The TCR originated in a woman aged 55-69 years in good health and CMV-seropositive. The sequencing sample was made of PBMCs. CDR3 sequence (DNA): TGTGCCAGCAGCCCGAAAGGAGGGGGCGACGGTGGCTACACCTTC. Translated: CASSPKGGGDGGYTF.